This T cell receptor beta chain was sequenced in a study of tumor-infiltrating T cells and Merkel cell polyomavirus. The wider study: CD8+ T cells recognized the Merkel cell polyomavirus KLL epitope.

This table comes from immunoSEQ multiplex PCR, and its TCRdb copy is limited to in-frame clones, with some not included. The data contain 24,000 or so clones, 87% of them seen just once; the ten biggest clones take up around 2.5%. This CDR3 has 11 amino acids. Germline lookup yields CDR1 SQVTM and CDR2 ANQGSEA. V was trimmed by 4 bases and J by 0 bases, leaving 3 bases between them. Findings of the study overall: KLL-specific TRB repertoires were diverse and largely private.

Comment on this clone: What it recognizes is unknown.

All patients' tumors stained robustly positive for Merkel cell polyomavirus Large T antigen by immunohistochemistry. The sample consisted of lymph node tissue. The V call is TRBV29-1, the J call TRBJ1-2, with no clear D. The source of this sequence is a man between 50 and 59 years old with Merkel cell carcinoma. The CDR3 sequence: CSVATNYGYTF. The CDR3 DNA reads as TGCAGCGTTGCTACTAACTATGGCTACACCTTC.